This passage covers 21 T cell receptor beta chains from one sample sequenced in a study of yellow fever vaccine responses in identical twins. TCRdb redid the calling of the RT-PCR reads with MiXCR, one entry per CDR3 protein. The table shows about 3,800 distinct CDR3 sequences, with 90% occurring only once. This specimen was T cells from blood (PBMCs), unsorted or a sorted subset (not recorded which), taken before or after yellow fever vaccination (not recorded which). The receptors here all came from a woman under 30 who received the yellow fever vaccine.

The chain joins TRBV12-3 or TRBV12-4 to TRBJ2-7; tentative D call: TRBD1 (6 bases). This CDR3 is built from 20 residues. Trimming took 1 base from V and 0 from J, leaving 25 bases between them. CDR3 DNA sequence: TGTGCCAGCAGTTTAGAACCTTCTTTGTCGGGACAAAGAATCTCCTACGAGCAGTACTTC. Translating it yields CASSLEPSLSGQRISYEQYF.

The CDR3 spells CASSLGEGTGYEQYF. The DNA for the CDR3 is TGTGCCAGCAGCTTAGGGGAAGGAACAGGCTACGAGCAGTACTTC. The chain couples TRBV11-3 to TRBJ2-7, with a possible D match to TRBD1 (5 bases). Germline V gives CDR1 SGHNT, CDR2 YENEEA. Trimming cost V 1 base and J 3 bases, with 13 bases left between them. This CDR3 has 15 amino acids.

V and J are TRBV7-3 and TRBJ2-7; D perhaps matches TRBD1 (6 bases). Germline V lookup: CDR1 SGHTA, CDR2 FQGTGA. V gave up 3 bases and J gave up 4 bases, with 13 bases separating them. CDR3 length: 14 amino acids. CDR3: CASSFTGPGYEQYF. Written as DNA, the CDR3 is TGTGCCAGCAGCTTCACAGGGCCAGGGTACGAGCAGTACTTC.

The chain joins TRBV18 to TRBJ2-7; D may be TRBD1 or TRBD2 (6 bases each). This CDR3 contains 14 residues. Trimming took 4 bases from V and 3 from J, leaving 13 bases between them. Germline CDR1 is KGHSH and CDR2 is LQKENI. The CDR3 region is CASSLGGANYEQYF. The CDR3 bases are TGTGCCAGCTCACTGGGGGGCGCGAACTACGAGCAGTACTTC.

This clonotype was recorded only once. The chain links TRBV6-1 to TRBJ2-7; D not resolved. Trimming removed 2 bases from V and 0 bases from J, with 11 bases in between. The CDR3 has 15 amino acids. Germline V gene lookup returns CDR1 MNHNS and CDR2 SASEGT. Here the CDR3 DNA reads TGTGCCAGCAGTGAAAGACACGGCCTCTCCTACGAGCAGTACTTC. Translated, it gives CASSERHGLSYEQYF.

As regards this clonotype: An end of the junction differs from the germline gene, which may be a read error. In DNA, the CDR3 is TGTGCTAGCAGCTCCCCAGGAGTCTCTGGGGCCAACGTCCTGACTTTC. It yields the protein CASSSPGVSGANVLTF. The chain recombines TRBV7-6 with TRBJ2-6, with D unclear. Germline V gives CDR1 SGHVS, CDR2 FNYEAQ. CDR3 length: 16 residues.

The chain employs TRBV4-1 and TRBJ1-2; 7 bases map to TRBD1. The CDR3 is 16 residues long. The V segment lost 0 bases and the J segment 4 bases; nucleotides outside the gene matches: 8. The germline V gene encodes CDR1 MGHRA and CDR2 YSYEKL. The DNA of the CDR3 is TGCGCCAGCAGCCAAGAACAGGCAGGGGGAGGCTATGGCTACACCTTC. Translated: CASSQEQAGGGYGYTF.

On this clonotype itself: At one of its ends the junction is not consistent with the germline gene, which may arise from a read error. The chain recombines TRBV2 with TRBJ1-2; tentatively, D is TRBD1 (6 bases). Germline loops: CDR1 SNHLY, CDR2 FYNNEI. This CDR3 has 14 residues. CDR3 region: CASSDQGPLRGCTF. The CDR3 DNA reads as TGTGCCAGCAGTGATCAGGGGCCCCTCCGTGGCTGCACCTTC.

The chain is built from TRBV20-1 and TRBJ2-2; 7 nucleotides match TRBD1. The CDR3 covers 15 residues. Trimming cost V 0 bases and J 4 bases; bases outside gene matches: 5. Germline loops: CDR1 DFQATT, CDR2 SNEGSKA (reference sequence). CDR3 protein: CSARENRQGTGELFF. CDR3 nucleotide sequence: TGCAGTGCTAGAGAAAACCGACAGGGCACCGGGGAGCTGTTTTTT.

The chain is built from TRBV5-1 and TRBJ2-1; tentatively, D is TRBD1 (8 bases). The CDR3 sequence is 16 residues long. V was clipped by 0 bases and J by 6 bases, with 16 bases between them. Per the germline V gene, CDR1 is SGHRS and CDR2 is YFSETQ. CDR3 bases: TGCGCCAGCAGCTTGGAAGACAGGGGAGGGGTCAATGAGCAGTTCTTC. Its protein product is CASSLEDRGGVNEQFF.

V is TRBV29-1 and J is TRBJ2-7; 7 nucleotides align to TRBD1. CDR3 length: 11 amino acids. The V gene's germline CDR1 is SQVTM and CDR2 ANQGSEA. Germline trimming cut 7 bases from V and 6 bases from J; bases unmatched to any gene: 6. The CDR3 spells CSAIDRAEQYF. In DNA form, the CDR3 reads TGCAGCGCAATCGACAGGGCCGAGCAGTACTTC.

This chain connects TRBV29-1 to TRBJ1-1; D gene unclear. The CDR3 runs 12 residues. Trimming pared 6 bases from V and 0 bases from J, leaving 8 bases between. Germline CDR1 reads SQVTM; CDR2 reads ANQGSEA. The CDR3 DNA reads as TGCAGCGTGGAGAGTTTGAACACTGAAGCTTTCTTT. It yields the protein CSVESLNTEAFF.

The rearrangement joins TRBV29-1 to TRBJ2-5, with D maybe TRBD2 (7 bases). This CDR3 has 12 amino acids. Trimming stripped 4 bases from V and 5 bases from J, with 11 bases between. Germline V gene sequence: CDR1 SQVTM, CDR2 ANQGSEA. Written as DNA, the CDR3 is TGCAGCGTTGCCGGGGGGCCGGAGACCCAGTACTTC. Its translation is CSVAGGPETQYF.

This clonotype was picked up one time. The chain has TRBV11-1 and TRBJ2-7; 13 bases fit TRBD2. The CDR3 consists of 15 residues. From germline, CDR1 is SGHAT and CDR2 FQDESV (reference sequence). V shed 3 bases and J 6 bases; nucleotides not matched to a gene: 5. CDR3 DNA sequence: TGTGCCAGCAGCTTCACTAGCGGGAGGGCCCCCGAGCAGTACTTC. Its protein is CASSFTSGRAPEQYF.

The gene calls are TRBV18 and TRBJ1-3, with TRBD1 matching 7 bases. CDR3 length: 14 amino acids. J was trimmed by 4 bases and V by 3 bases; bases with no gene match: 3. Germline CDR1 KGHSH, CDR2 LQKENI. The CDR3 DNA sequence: TGTGCCAGCTCACCTGGGACAGTCGGAAACACCATATATTTT. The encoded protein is CASSPGTVGNTIYF. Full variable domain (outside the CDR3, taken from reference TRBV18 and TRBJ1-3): NAGVMQNPRHLVRRRGQEARLRCSPMKGHSHVYWYRQLPEEGLKFMVYLQKENIIDESGMPKERFSAEFPKEGPSILRIQQVVRGDSAAYFCASSPGTVGNTIYFGEGSWLTVV.

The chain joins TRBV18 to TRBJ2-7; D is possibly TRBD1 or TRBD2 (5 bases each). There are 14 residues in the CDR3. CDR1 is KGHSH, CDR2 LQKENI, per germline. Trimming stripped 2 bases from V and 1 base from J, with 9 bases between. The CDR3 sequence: CASSPRDGSYEQYF. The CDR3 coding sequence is TGTGCCAGCTCACCAAGGGACGGGTCCTACGAGCAGTACTTC.

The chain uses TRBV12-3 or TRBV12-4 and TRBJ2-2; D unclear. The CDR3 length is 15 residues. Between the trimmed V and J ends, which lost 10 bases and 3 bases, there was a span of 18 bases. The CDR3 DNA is TGTGCCACTACCCTCACATCACTATACACCGGGGAGCTGTTTTTT. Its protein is CATTLTSLYTGELFF.

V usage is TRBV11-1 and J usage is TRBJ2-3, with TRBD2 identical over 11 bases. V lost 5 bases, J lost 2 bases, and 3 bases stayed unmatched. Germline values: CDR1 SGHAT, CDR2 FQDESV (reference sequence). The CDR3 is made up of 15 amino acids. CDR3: CASSLSGGDTDTQYF. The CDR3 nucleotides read TGTGCCAGCAGCCTTAGCGGGGGGGACACAGATACGCAGTATTTT. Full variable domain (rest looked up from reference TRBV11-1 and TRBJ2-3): EAEVAQSPRYKITEKSQAVAFWCDPISGHATLYWYRQILGQGPELLVQFQDESVVDDSQLPKDRFSAERLKGVDSTLKIQPAELGDSAMYLCASSLSGGDTDTQYFGPGTRLTVL.

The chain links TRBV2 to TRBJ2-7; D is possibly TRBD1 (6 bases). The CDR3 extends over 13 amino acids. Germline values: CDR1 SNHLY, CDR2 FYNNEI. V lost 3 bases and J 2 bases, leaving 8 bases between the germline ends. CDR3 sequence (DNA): TGTGCCAGCAGTGAGGACAGTACCTACGAGCAGTACTTC. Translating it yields CASSEDSTYEQYF.

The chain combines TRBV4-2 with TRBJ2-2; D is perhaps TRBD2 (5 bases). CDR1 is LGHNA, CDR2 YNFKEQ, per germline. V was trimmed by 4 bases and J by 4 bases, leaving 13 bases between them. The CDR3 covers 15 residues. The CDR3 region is CASSPKGRGTGELFF. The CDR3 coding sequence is TGTGCCAGCAGCCCGAAAGGACGGGGCACCGGGGAGCTGTTTTTT.

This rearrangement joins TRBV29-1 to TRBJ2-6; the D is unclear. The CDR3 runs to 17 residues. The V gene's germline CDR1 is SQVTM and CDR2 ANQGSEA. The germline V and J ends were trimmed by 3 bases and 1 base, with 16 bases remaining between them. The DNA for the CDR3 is TGCAGCGTTGAGAGTTGGCAGCCACTTTCTGGGGCCAACGTCCTGACTTTC. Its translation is CSVESWQPLSGANVLTF.